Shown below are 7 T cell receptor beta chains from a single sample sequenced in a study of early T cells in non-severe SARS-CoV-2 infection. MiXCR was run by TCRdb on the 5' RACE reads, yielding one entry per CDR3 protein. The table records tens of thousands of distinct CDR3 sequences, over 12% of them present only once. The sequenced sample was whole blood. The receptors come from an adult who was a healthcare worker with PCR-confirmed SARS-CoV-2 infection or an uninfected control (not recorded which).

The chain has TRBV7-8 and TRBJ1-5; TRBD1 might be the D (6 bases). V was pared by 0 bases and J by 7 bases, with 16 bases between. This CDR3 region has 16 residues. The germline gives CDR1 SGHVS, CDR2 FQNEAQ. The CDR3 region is CASSLAKGGGGQPQHF. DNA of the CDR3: TGTGCCAGCAGCTTAGCGAAGGGGGGCGGTGGCCAGCCCCAGCATTTT.

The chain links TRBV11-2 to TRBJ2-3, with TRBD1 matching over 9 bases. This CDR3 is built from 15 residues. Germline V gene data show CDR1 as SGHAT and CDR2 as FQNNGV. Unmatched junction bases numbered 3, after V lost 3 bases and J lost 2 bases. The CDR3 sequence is CASSFGTGSTDTQYF. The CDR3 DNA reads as TGTGCCAGCAGCTTCGGGACAGGGTCCACAGATACGCAGTATTTT.

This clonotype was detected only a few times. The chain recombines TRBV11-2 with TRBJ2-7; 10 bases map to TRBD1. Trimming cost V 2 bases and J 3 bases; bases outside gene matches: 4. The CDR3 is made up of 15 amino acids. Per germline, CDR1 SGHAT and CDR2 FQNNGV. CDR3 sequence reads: CASSLPWDRGYEQYF. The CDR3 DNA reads TGTGCCAGCAGCTTACCCTGGGACAGGGGCTACGAGCAGTACTTC.

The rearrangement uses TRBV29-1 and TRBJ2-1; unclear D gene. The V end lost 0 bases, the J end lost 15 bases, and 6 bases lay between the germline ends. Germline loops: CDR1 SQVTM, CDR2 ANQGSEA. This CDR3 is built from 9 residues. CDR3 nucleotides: TGCAGCGTTGAAGACTCCCCGTTCTTC. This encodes CSVEDSPFF.

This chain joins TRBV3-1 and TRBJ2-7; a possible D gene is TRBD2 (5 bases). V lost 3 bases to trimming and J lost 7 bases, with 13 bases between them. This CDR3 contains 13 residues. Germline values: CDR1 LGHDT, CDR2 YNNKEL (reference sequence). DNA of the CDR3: TGTGCCAGCAGCCAGGTGACTACCGGGGAGCAGTACTTC. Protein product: CASSQVTTGEQYF.

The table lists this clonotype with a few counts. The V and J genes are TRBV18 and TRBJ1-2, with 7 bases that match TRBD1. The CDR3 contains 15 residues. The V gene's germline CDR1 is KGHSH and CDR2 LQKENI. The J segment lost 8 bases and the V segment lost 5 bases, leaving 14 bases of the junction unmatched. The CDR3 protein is CASSTSLDRFGGYTF. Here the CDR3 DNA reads TGTGCCAGCTCAACCTCCTTGGACAGGTTCGGGGGCTACACCTTC.

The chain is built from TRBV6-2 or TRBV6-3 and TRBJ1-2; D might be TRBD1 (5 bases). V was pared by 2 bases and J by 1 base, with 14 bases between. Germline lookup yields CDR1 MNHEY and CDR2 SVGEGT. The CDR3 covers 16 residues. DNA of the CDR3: TGTGCCAGCAGTTACCCCCCCGGGACGGGTAACTATGGCTACACCTTC. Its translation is CASSYPPGTGNYGYTF.